This is a list of T cell receptor beta chains from one sample in a study of blood T cell repertoires in COVID-19. Sequenced by immunoSEQ multiplex PCR; TCRdb stores in-frame clones only, minus some. The sample contains around 170,000 clones, about 82% of which appear only once. Sequenced: PBMCs or T cells enriched from blood (not recorded which). These receptors were taken from a woman aged 30 to 39 who had recovered from COVID-19. CDR3s include the opening cysteine and the closing phenylalanine or tryptophan. Each record gives: CDR3 DNA, CDR3 protein, V gene, J gene, D gene, clone size. D genes are given only for firm matches. A clone size is listed for some rows: how often the clone was seen (once, few, many), or a class if it is expanded.

DNA: TGTGCCAGCAGCGACGGACAGGCTGCAGATACGCAGTATTTT; CDR3: CASSDGQAADTQYF; V: TRBV11-2; J: TRBJ2-3; D: TRBD1; size: -
DNA: TGTGCCAGCAGCCAAGAGTTGACAGCCAATTACGAGCAGTACTTC; CDR3: CASSQELTANYEQYF; V: TRBV4-2; J: TRBJ2-7; D: -; size: -
DNA: TGTGCCAGCAGCCGGACGCCCCAGGGTTCCTACGAGCAGTACTTC; CDR3: CASSRTPQGSYEQYF; V: TRBV7-9; J: TRBJ2-7; D: -; size: -
DNA: TGTGCCAGCTCACCACCTCCTAGCGGCCTAAACACAGATACGCAGTATTTT; CDR3: CASSPPPSGLNTDTQYF; V: TRBV18; J: TRBJ2-3; D: TRBD2; size: -
DNA: TGTGCCAGCAGTTACCTACAGGTACAAGAGACCCAGTACTTC; CDR3: CASSYLQVQETQYF; V: TRBV6-2/TRBV6-3; J: TRBJ2-5; D: -; size: few
DNA: TGTGCCAGCAGCCTGACAGGGAGCTCCTACGAGCAGTACTTC; CDR3: CASSLTGSSYEQYF; V: TRBV11-2; J: TRBJ2-7; D: TRBD1; size: -
DNA: TGTGCCAGTAGTATCTTAGCCCCGCTTGGGGCCAACGTCCTGACTTTC; CDR3: CASSILAPLGANVLTF; V: TRBV19; J: TRBJ2-6; D: -; size: -
DNA: TGTGCCAGCAGCGTAGCTGGACTAGCGGGAGAGACCCAGTACTTC; CDR3: CASSVAGLAGETQYF; V: TRBV9; J: TRBJ2-5; D: TRBD2; size: -
DNA: TGTGCCAGTACCGGGAACACTGAAGCTTTCTTT; CDR3: CASTGNTEAFF; V: TRBV19; J: TRBJ1-1; D: -; size: -
DNA: TGTGCCAGCTCACCACGACCGGGACAGGGATCCCAAGAGACCCAGTACTTC; CDR3: CASSPRPGQGSQETQYF; V: TRBV18; J: TRBJ2-5; D: TRBD1; size: -
DNA: TGTGCCATCAGTGGGCTGACTAGCGGGAAAAGTAGTTCCTACAATGAGCAGTTCTTC; CDR3: CAISGLTSGKSSSYNEQFF; V: TRBV10-3; J: TRBJ2-1; D: TRBD2; size: -
DNA: TGTGCCAGCAGCTTAGAAGGAGGCTATGGCTACACCTTC; CDR3: CASSLEGGYGYTF; V: TRBV7-2; J: TRBJ1-2; D: -; size: -
DNA: TGTGCCAGCAGTTACGGGACTTTGTACTACGAGCAGTACTTC; CDR3: CASSYGTLYYEQYF; V: TRBV6-2/TRBV6-3; J: TRBJ2-7; D: -; size: -
DNA: TGTGCCAGCAGCTCCAGGGGGACCCTCAATGGCTACACCTTC; CDR3: CASSSRGTLNGYTF; V: TRBV3-1/TRBV3-2; J: TRBJ1-2; D: TRBD1; size: -
DNA: TGTGCCTGGAGTATTACTCGGGACTCAAGCACAGATACGCAGTATTTT; CDR3: CAWSITRDSSTDTQYF; V: TRBV30; J: TRBJ2-3; D: -; size: -